The present TCR beta chain was sequenced within a study of blood T cell repertoires in COVID-19. Across the study: Samples taken during acute and convalescent COVID-19 were collected in the United States, Italy and Spain.

Participants came from 24 US areas, aged roughly 18 to 89 years. Participants were placed into cohorts based on the clinical history they reported. In the study's own analysis: Scientists estimated how many nucleated cells there were by amplifying reference gene primers. Profiled with immunoSEQ multiplex PCR; TCRdb holds only in-frame clones, not every one. That table is the source of V, J and clone size, and D and trimming were worked out from the DNA. The sample holds 200,000 to 300,000 clones, 86% seen once. Germline-derived CDR1 and CDR2 are MNHEY and SMNVEV (reference sequence). V was clipped by 4 bases and J by 0 bases, with 10 bases between them. The CDR3 is 16 residues long.

This clonotype was sampled from a man between 40 and 49 years old who had recovered from COVID-19. Sample: PBMCs or T cells enriched from blood (not recorded which). This chain connects TRBV27 to TRBJ2-6; a weak D match, TRBD2 (6 bases). The DNA of the CDR3 is TGTGCCAGCAGTTCGTCCGGGGGCTCTGGGGCCAACGTCCTGACTTTC. Protein product: CASSSSGGSGANVLTF.